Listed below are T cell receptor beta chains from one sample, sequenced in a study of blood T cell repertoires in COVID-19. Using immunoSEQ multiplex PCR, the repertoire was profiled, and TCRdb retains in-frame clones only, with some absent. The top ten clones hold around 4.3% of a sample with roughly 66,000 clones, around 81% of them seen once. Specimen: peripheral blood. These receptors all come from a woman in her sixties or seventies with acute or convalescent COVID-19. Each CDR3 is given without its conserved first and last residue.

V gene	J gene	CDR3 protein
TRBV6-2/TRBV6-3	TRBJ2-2	ASSFQSGELF
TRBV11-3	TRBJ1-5	ASGQNQPQH
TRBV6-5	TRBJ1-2	ASSYAPGGNYGYT
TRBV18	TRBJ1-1	ASSPQQGQGNTEAF
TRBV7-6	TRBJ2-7	ASTRGSYEQY
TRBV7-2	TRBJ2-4	ASSLSIGGEIQY
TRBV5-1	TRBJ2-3	ASQLQGSDTQY
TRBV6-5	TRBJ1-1	ASSTGRNTEAF
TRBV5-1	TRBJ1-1	ASSLGQVNTEAF
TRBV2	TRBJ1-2	ARRDSPSYGYT
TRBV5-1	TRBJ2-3	ASSLVPGGADTQY
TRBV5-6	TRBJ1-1	ASSYIVNTEAF
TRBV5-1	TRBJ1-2	ASSFQQVSGYGYT
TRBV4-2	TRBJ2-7	ASSQPTGEQY
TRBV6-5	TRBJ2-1	ASSRDNEQF